This entry features one T cell receptor (beta chain) sequence. The antigen is undetermined. This entry comes from a study of blood T cells in healthy people across ages. It was with a sample-barcoded 5' primer and a J-beta primer mix that a second PCR of roughly 7 to 12 cycles was run. TCRdb ran MiXCR on the 5' RACE reads and lists one entry per CDR3 protein. The sample records 910,000 or so distinct CDR3 sequences, roughly half being singletons. Study results and limitations: Across the age range, TCR beta diversity per million T cells fell in a roughly linear way.

The CDR3 is 16 amino acids. V gave up 5 bases and J gave up 4 bases, with 21 bases separating them. Germline CDR1 SGHTA, CDR2 FQGNSA. J is TRBJ2-7 and V is TRBV7-2; D is perhaps TRBD1 or TRBD2 (5 bases each). The sequence was collected from a woman aged 55-69 years in good health. Sequencing was carried out using blood. The CDR3 sequence: CASSLLGPGSLYEQYF. Written as DNA, the CDR3 is TGTGCCAGCAGCCTTCTGGGGCCGGGGTCGTTATACGAGCAGTACTTC.